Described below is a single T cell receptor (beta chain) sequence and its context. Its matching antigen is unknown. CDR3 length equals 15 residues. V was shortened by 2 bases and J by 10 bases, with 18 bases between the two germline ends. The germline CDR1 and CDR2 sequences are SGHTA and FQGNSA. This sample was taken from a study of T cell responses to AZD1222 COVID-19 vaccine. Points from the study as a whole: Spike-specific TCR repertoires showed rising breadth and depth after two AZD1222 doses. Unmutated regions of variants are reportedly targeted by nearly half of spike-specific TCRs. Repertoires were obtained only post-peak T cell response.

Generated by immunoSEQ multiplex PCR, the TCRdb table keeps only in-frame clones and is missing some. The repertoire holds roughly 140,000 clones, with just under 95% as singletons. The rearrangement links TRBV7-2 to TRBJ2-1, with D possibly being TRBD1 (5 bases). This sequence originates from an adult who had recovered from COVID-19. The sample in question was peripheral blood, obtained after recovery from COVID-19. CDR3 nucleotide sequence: TGTGCCAGCAGCTTATTATCGCAGGGATCGCGCGAGCAGTTCTTC. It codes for CASSLLSQGSREQFF.